The following is a TCR beta chain sequence with its context. The record originates from a study of cytomegalovirus exposure and HLA in healthy donors. The PCR ran on 60 Vbeta and 13 Jbeta primers. Only in-frame clones appear in the TCRdb table, and some are missing; sequencing was by immunoSEQ multiplex PCR. The sample's table shows tens of thousands of clones. The CDR3 sequence is 14 residues long. V was pared by 4 bases and J by 2 bases, with 4 bases of the junction left unmatched. Germline V lookup: CDR1 MNHEY, CDR2 SVGAGI. The chain couples TRBV6-5 to TRBJ2-7; the match to TRBD1 covers 8 bases. What was sequenced was PBMCs. The origin of this receptor is a woman aged 55-70 years in good health and CMV-seronegative. The CDR3 loop is CASSFDRGPYEQYF. The CDR3 bases are TGTGCCAGCAGTTTTGACAGGGGACCCTACGAGCAGTACTTC.